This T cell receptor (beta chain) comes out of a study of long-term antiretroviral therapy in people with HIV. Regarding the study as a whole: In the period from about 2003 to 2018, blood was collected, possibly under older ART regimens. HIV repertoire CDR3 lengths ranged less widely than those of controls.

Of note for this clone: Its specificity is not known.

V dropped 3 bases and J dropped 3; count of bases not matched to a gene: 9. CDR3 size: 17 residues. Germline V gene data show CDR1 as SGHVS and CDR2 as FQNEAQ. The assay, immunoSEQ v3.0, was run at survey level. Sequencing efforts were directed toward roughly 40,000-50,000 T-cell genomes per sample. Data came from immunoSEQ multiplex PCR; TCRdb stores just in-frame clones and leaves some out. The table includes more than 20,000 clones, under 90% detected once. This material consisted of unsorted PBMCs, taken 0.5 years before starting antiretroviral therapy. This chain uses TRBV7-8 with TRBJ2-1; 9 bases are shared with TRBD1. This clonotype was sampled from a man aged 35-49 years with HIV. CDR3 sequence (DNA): TGTGCCAGCAGCTTCCCGGGACAGGGAGGAAGCTACAATGAGCAGTTCTTC. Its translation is CASSFPGQGGSYNEQFF.